The 21 T cell receptor beta chains listed next were all sequenced from one sample in a study of shared clonotypes between healthy human individuals. Data came from immunoSEQ multiplex PCR; TCRdb stores just in-frame clones and leaves some out. The data show around 340,000 clones, 73% seen once. Sample: memory CD4+ T cells sorted from blood. Indicated subset: CD45RA-negative fraction. The origin of the receptors is a man aged 25 to 40 in good health.

This chain uses TRBV27 with TRBJ2-3; possibly TRBD1 for D (6 bases). Between the trimmed V and J ends, which lost 7 bases and 5 bases, there was a span of 19 bases. Germline values: CDR1 MNHEY, CDR2 SMNVEV (reference sequence). The length of the CDR3 is 15 residues. This CDR3 is CASNFQGFQKDTQYF. The CDR3 region has the DNA TGTGCCAGCAATTTCCAGGGGTTCCAGAAAGATACGCAGTATTTT.

V and J are TRBV7-8 and TRBJ2-3, with D hard to call. CDR1 SGHVS and CDR2 FQNEAQ come from the germline V gene. The ends were cut back, 4 bases at V and 1 base at J, with 9 bases in the middle. The CDR3 sequence is 14 residues long. CDR3 region: CASSYLSGTDTQYF. DNA of the CDR3: TGTGCCAGCAGCTACTTATCGGGCACAGATACGCAGTATTTT.

The CDR3 bases are TGTGCCAGCAGGGGGACAGGGTTTCGGCAGCCCCAGCATTTT. Protein product: CASRGTGFRQPQHF. The V and J genes are TRBV28 and TRBJ1-5; 9 bases line up with TRBD1. Germline trimming cut 6 bases from V and 7 bases from J; bases unmatched to any gene: 7. The germline V gene has CDR1 MDHEN and CDR2 SYDVKM. The CDR3 is 14 residues long. The full variable domain, rest sourced from reference TRBV28 and TRBJ1-5, is DVKVTQSSRYLVKRTGEKVFLECVQDMDHENMFWYRQDPGLGLRLIYFSYDVKMKEKGDIPEGYSVSREKKERFSLILESASTNQTSMYLCASRGTGFRQPQHFGDGTRLSIL.

A note on this clone: In the same sample, other DNA sequences code for this CDR3. The rearrangement joins TRBV9 to TRBJ2-3, with 8 bases fitting TRBD1. This CDR3 has 14 amino acids. Trimming took 4 bases from V and 3 from J; bases not matched to a gene: 4. Germline V CDR1 and CDR2: SGDLS, YYNGEE. CDR3 residues: CASSPRTGTDTQYF. CDR3 nucleotide sequence: TGTGCCAGCAGCCCCCGGACAGGGACAGATACGCAGTATTTT.

The chain has TRBV5-4 and TRBJ1-1; no clear D. V was trimmed by 2 bases and J by 5 bases, leaving 7 bases between them. CDR1 and CDR2 from the germline V gene are SGHNT and YYREEE (reference sequence). This CDR3 region has 12 residues. The CDR3 DNA reads TGTGCCAGCAGCTTACTGGGGACTGAAGCTTTCTTT. This encodes CASSLLGTEAFF.

The chain links TRBV7-9 to TRBJ1-4, with 7 positions matching TRBD1. Unmatched junction bases numbered 14, after V lost 3 bases and J lost 10 bases. Germline lookup yields CDR1 SEHNR and CDR2 FQNEAQ (reference sequence). CDR3 length: 16 amino acids. CDR3 DNA: TGTGCCAGCAGCTTTACAGGGGCAGAAAGGTTAGGAAAACTGTTTTTT. Its protein is CASSFTGAERLGKLFF. Full variable domain (remainder filled in from reference TRBV7-9 and TRBJ1-4): DTGVSQNPRHKITKRGQNVTFRCDPISEHNRLYWYRQTLGQGPEFLTYFQNEAQLEKSRLLSDRFSAERPKGSFSTLEIQRTEQGDSAMYLCASSFTGAERLGKLFFGSGTQLSVL.

The chain links TRBV14 to TRBJ1-1; D remains ambiguous. Per germline, CDR1 SGHDN and CDR2 FVKESK. The ends were cut back, 1 base at V and 5 bases at J, with 8 bases in the middle. This CDR3 is built from 13 residues. In DNA, the CDR3 is TGTGCCAGCAGCCAAGTAGACGGGACTGAAGCTTTCTTT. It codes for CASSQVDGTEAFF.

This chain connects TRBV19 to TRBJ2-1; TRBD2 agrees at 11 bases. The CDR3 is 16 residues long. The junction had 6 bases not matched to a gene; V was cut back by 2 bases and J by 6 bases. Germline V gene data show CDR1 as LNHDA and CDR2 as SQIVND (reference sequence). CDR3 coding DNA: TGTGCCAGTAGTATACGGTGGCTAGCGGGAGGCAATGAGCAGTTCTTC. Its protein product is CASSIRWLAGGNEQFF.

The table lists this clone with a few counts. The chain links TRBV7-7 to TRBJ2-3; 7 bases are a match to TRBD2. J was trimmed by 5 bases and V by 6 bases; bases with no gene match: 8. This CDR3 spans 14 amino acids. Germline CDR1 and CDR2: SSHAT and FNYEAQ (reference sequence). The CDR3 is CASSPLAIGDTQYF. DNA of the CDR3: TGTGCCAGCAGTCCACTAGCGATTGGAGATACGCAGTATTTT.

The chain links TRBV5-6 to TRBJ2-7, with D perhaps TRBD2 (7 bases). The CDR3 is made up of 15 amino acids. Germline V gives CDR1 SGHDT, CDR2 YYEEEE. V lost 4 bases and J lost 0, with 14 bases in between. This CDR3 is CASSPRGGASYEQYF. CDR3 coding DNA: TGTGCCAGCAGCCCCAGGGGAGGGGCCTCCTACGAGCAGTACTTC. The full variable domain, with the rest looked up from reference TRBV5-6 and TRBJ2-7, is DAGVTQSPTHLIKTRGQQVTLRCSPKSGHDTVSWYQQALGQGPQFIFQYYEEEERQRGNFPDRFSGHQFPNYSSELNVNALLLGDSALYLCASSPRGGASYEQYFGPGTRLTVT.

This clone showed up just a few times. Compared with germline, one end of the junction differs, possibly owing to a read error. The chain employs TRBV7-7 and TRBJ2-3; D remains unclear. CDR3 size: 13 residues. Germline V gene sequence: CDR1 SSHAT, CDR2 FNYEAQ (reference sequence). CDR3 DNA: TGTGCTAGCAGCTCAACCACCACAGATACGCAGTATTTT. The encoded protein is CASSSTTTDTQYF.

V and J are TRBV10-2 and TRBJ2-1; 10 bases are a match to TRBD1. The CDR3 is 14 residues long. From germline, CDR1 is WSHSY and CDR2 SAAADI. Germline trimming cut 6 bases from V and 9 bases from J; bases unmatched to any gene: 8. The CDR3 nucleotides read TGCGCCAGCAGCTCGACAGGGGGCTGGGGTGAGCAGTTCTTC. Encoded protein: CASSSTGGWGEQFF.

This chain links TRBV18 with TRBJ2-7; D is unclear. The germline V and J ends were trimmed by 4 bases and 3 bases, with 13 bases remaining between them. CDR1 is KGHSH, CDR2 LQKENI, per germline. The CDR3 consists of 14 residues. In DNA, the CDR3 is TGTGCCAGCTCACGGAGAGAGTTTGACTACGAGCAGTACTTC. The encoded protein is CASSRREFDYEQYF.

The chain is built from TRBV28 and TRBJ2-2; D unresolved. CDR1 is MDHEN and CDR2 is SYDVKM in the germline V gene. The CDR3 consists of 14 residues. Trimming stripped 6 bases from V and 2 bases from J, with 10 bases between. In DNA form, the CDR3 reads TGTGCCAGCAGGAGCCCGGGTAACACCGGGGAGCTGTTTTTT. It translates to CASRSPGNTGELFF. Filled out from reference TRBV28 and TRBJ2-2, the complete variable domain reads DVKVTQSSRYLVKRTGEKVFLECVQDMDHENMFWYRQDPGLGLRLIYFSYDVKMKEKGDIPEGYSVSREKKERFSLILESASTNQTSMYLCASRSPGNTGELFFGEGSRLTVL.

Only one count was recorded for this clone. The chain carries TRBV5-5 and TRBJ1-5; no reliable D call. There are 13 residues in the CDR3. Between the trimmed V and J ends, which lost 0 bases and 7 bases, there was a span of 8 bases. In germline, CDR1 is SGHKS, CDR2 YYEKEE (reference sequence). This CDR3 is CASSLGAVQPQHF. The CDR3 nucleotides read TGTGCCAGCAGCTTGGGGGCCGTGCAGCCCCAGCATTTT.

This clone was observed once. The chain carries TRBV28 and TRBJ2-4; the D gene is possibly TRBD1 (5 bases). The CDR3 sequence is 14 residues long. V lost 2 bases to trimming and J lost 6 bases, with 11 bases between them. Per germline, CDR1 MDHEN and CDR2 SYDVKM. The CDR3 DNA follows: TGTGCCAGCAGTTTAGTGAACAGGCCAAACATTCAGTACTTC. This sequence encodes CASSLVNRPNIQYF.

This chain connects TRBV7-8 to TRBJ2-5; D is perhaps TRBD1 (5 bases). V lost 5 bases to trimming and J lost 4 bases, with 17 bases between them. The length of the CDR3 is 15 residues. The germline CDR1 and CDR2 sequences are SGHVS and FQNEAQ. Here the CDR3 reads CASSTNAGSIETQYF. CDR3 sequence (DNA): TGTGCCAGCAGCACCAACGCAGGGTCTATAGAGACCCAGTACTTC.

This sequence joins TRBV5-1 and TRBJ1-1; 8 positions agree with TRBD1. CDR1 SGHRS and CDR2 YFSETQ come from the germline V gene. V gave up 0 bases and J gave up 6 bases; unmatched junction bases: 4. CDR3 length: 14 residues. CDR3 protein: CASSLGQGAAEAFF. The CDR3, as DNA: TGCGCCAGCAGCTTGGGGCAGGGGGCCGCTGAAGCTTTCTTT.

V is TRBV2 and J is TRBJ1-5; unclear D gene. Per the germline V gene, CDR1 is SNHLY and CDR2 is FYNNEI. This CDR3 spans 15 amino acids. Trimming removed 3 bases from V and 1 base from J, with 10 bases in between. The CDR3 loop reads CASSDETASNQPQHF. CDR3 nucleotides: TGTGCCAGCAGTGACGAGACGGCGAGCAATCAGCCCCAGCATTTT.

V usage is TRBV29-1 and J usage is TRBJ2-7; the D gene could be TRBD1 or TRBD2 (5 bases each). With 7 bases removed from V and 3 bases from J, the gap between germline ends came to 13 bases. Germline assignment: CDR1 SQVTM and CDR2 ANQGSEA. The CDR3 is 12 amino acids. DNA for the CDR3: TGCAGCGCAGGGACGTCAGGCTACGAGCAGTACTTC. Encoded protein: CSAGTSGYEQYF.

This chain joins TRBV6-6 and TRBJ2-3; D might be TRBD2 (5 bases). The CDR3 has 15 amino acids. The V and J ends lost 4 bases and 7 bases respectively, with 18 bases between them. Germline-derived CDR1 and CDR2 are MNHNY and SVGAGI (reference sequence). DNA for the CDR3: TGTGCCAGCAGTTCCCAGCGGCAACCGCCATATACGCAGTATTTT. It codes for CASSSQRQPPYTQYF.